The 20 T cell receptor beta chains below were found in one sample sequenced in a study of CD8 T cells in ankylosing spondylitis. In TCRdb, the 5' RACE reads were re-called with MiXCR into one record per CDR3 protein. The sample records about 140,000 distinct CDR3 sequences, 7% to 9% being singletons. The sequenced material came from synovial fluid, either unsorted or a sorted T cell fraction (not recorded which). Receptors were obtained from a male donor with ankylosing spondylitis.

This clonotype was detected many times. The chain couples TRBV9 to TRBJ1-1; no reliable D call. CDR1 is SGDLS, CDR2 YYNGEE, per germline. The V end lost 2 bases, the J end lost 1 base, and 9 bases lay between the germline ends. The CDR3 has 14 residues. The CDR3 DNA sequence: TGTGCCAGCAGCGTGGACCCACAGAACACTGAAGCTTTCTTT. Translated, it gives CASSVDPQNTEAFF.

J is TRBJ1-2 and V is TRBV3-1; D possibly corresponds to TRBD1 (6 bases). The CDR3 spans 13 residues. CDR1 and CDR2 (germline): LGHDT, YNNKEL (reference sequence). V was trimmed by 1 base and J by 7 bases, leaving 10 bases between them. CDR3 DNA: TGTGCCAGCAGCCAAGTACAGGGAATTGGCTACACCTTC. Amino acids: CASSQVQGIGYTF.

The table lists this clonotype with many counts. This chain connects TRBV15 to TRBJ1-1; no definite D call. Per the germline V gene, CDR1 is LNHNV and CDR2 is YYDKDF (reference sequence). The CDR3 loop spans 14 amino acids. Trimming cost V 0 bases and J 4 bases, with 9 bases left between them. This chain's CDR3 is CATSRDRGVTEAFF. The CDR3 DNA follows: TGTGCCACCAGCAGAGACCGGGGAGTCACTGAAGCTTTCTTT. Combining the CDR3 with reference TRBV15 and TRBJ1-1 gives the whole variable domain DAMVIQNPRYQVTQFGKPVTLSCSQTLNHNVMYWYQQKSSQAPKLLFHYYDKDFNNEADTPDNFQSRRPNTSFCFLDIRSPGLGDTAMYLCATSRDRGVTEAFFGQGTRLTVV.

The chain carries TRBV20-1 and TRBJ1-5, with D tentatively TRBD1 (6 bases). Germline V gene lookup returns CDR1 DFQATT and CDR2 SNEGSKA (reference sequence). This CDR3 spans 12 amino acids. V was clipped by 5 bases and J by 6 bases, with 11 bases between them. CDR3 nucleotide sequence: TGCAGTGCTGTACAGGGATCTCAGCCCCAGCATTTT. This encodes CSAVQGSQPQHF.

This clonotype was recorded a few times. The chain is built from TRBV27 and TRBJ2-7, with D possibly TRBD1 on 5 matching bases. V was pared by 7 bases and J by 6 bases, with 10 bases between. This CDR3 has 11 amino acids. Per the germline V gene, CDR1 is MNHEY and CDR2 is SMNVEV (reference sequence). The CDR3 DNA reads TGTGCCAGCATCCAGACAGTCGAGCAGTACTTC. It codes for CASIQTVEQYF.

The chain joins TRBV28 to TRBJ2-7, with 11 bases identical to TRBD2. Germline V gives CDR1 MDHEN, CDR2 SYDVKM. Trimming cost V 5 bases and J 6 bases; bases outside gene matches: 0. This CDR3 spans 12 amino acids. In nucleotides, the CDR3 is TGTGCCAGCAGTGGGACTAGCGGCGAGCAGTACTTC. The encoded protein is CASSGTSGEQYF.

This clonotype was counted ten times or more. The chain couples TRBV5-1 to TRBJ2-7; D may be TRBD2 (6 bases). CDR3 length: 15 residues. V gave up 0 bases and J gave up 2 bases, with 12 bases separating them. The germline gives CDR1 SGHRS, CDR2 YFSETQ. The CDR3 sequence: CASSLAGDLAYEQYF. CDR3 bases: TGCGCCAGCAGCTTGGCGGGGGACCTCGCCTACGAGCAGTACTTC.

This clonotype has at least ten counts. This chain links TRBV5-1 with TRBJ2-3; D ambiguous. The V end was cut by 5 bases, the J end by 5 bases, with 12 bases between. The germline gives CDR1 SGHRS, CDR2 YFSETQ. This CDR3 contains 13 residues. The CDR3 protein is CASRTGPQDTQYF. The CDR3, as DNA: TGCGCCAGCAGGACTGGGCCCCAAGATACGCAGTATTTT.

There are many counts of this clonotype. Here the CDR3 DNA reads TGTGCCAGCCTACCGTTGACTAGCGGGAGTTTCGGTGAGCAGTTCTTC. Amino acid sequence: CASLPLTSGSFGEQFF. The chain recombines TRBV27 with TRBJ2-1; 12 bases align to TRBD2. The length of the CDR3 is 16 residues. The V gene end was trimmed by 8 bases and the J gene end by 9 bases; junction bases not matched to a gene: 14. Germline V CDR1 and CDR2: MNHEY, SMNVEV (reference sequence).

This clonotype was recorded a few times. The V call is TRBV20-1, the J call TRBJ2-2; either TRBD1 or TRBD2 may supply D (5 bases each). V dropped 1 base and J dropped 6 bases, with 18 bases sitting between them. Germline lookup yields CDR1 DFQATT and CDR2 SNEGSKA (reference sequence). The CDR3 is 16 amino acids. The CDR3 region has the DNA TGCAGTGCTAGAGGCTTGGGGGACCCAAATTCCGGGGAGCTGTTTTTT. Its protein is CSARGLGDPNSGELFF.

The sample holds many counts of this clonotype. The chain uses TRBV7-9 and TRBJ2-1, with 13 positions matching TRBD2. This CDR3 spans 14 amino acids. Germline CDR1 SEHNR, CDR2 FQNEAQ (reference sequence). J was trimmed by 9 bases and V by 7 bases; bases with no gene match: 6. CDR3 coding DNA: TGTGCCAGCACCGGACTAGCGGGAGAGGTTGAGCAGTTCTTC. It codes for CASTGLAGEVEQFF.

This clonotype turned up a few times. V gene TRBV7-2 combines with J gene TRBJ2-7; 9 nucleotides match TRBD1. CDR1 and CDR2 from the germline V gene are SGHTA and FQGNSA. This CDR3 region has 16 residues. V lost 4 bases, J lost 6 bases, and 13 bases stayed unmatched. The CDR3 sequence: CASSSTHGTGPVEQYF. In DNA form, the CDR3 reads TGTGCCAGCAGCTCGACCCACGGGACAGGGCCCGTCGAGCAGTACTTC.

The CDR3 spells CSALGSGASTDTQYF. The CDR3 coding sequence is TGCAGCGCCCTGGGGTCGGGGGCTAGCACAGATACGCAGTATTTT. The J gene is TRBJ2-3, the V gene TRBV29-1, with D perhaps being TRBD1 or TRBD2 (6 bases each). V was cut by 7 bases and J by 0 bases, with 17 bases left in between. The CDR3 runs 15 residues. Germline CDR1 SQVTM, CDR2 ANQGSEA.

For this clonotype: A much larger clonotype is one base distant, so this may be a read error. The CDR3, as DNA: TGCAGTGCTAGGTCCCCCCGGACCGGGGAGCTGTTTTTT. It codes for CSARSPRTGELFF. The chain employs TRBV20-1 and TRBJ2-2; D remains ambiguous. V was trimmed by 3 bases and J by 5 bases, leaving 10 bases between them. This CDR3 is built from 13 residues. In germline, CDR1 is DFQATT, CDR2 SNEGSKA (reference sequence).

This clonotype has ten or more counts. The rearrangement uses TRBV6-1 and TRBJ2-1; 8 nucleotides line up with TRBD1. The trim removed 4 bases at V and 5 bases at J, leaving 10 bases unmatched. The germline CDR1 and CDR2 sequences are MNHNS and SASEGT. The CDR3 totals 16 residues. CDR3 DNA: TGTGCCAGCAGTGGAACAGACAGGGGATACAACAATGAGCAGTTCTTC. Amino acid sequence: CASSGTDRGYNNEQFF.

This clonotype was picked up many times. V and J are TRBV20-1 and TRBJ2-3; D remains ambiguous. The V and J ends lost 5 bases and 5 bases respectively, with 11 bases between them. The CDR3 consists of 12 residues. Germline CDR1 and CDR2: DFQATT and SNEGSKA (reference sequence). CDR3 sequence reads: CSAPTLVDTQYF. The CDR3 bases are TGCAGTGCTCCCACATTGGTAGATACGCAGTATTTT.

There are many counts of this clonotype. This sequence joins TRBV2 and TRBJ1-5, with 8 nucleotides matching TRBD1. This CDR3 is built from 14 residues. Germline V gene data show CDR1 as SNHLY and CDR2 as FYNNEI. Unmatched junction bases numbered 8, after V lost 6 bases and J lost 7 bases. CDR3 residues: CASSRTGSWQPQHF. The DNA for the CDR3 is TGTGCCAGCAGCCGGACAGGGTCGTGGCAGCCCCAGCATTTT.

Many counts were recorded for this clonotype. The chain carries TRBV7-2 and TRBJ1-2; perhaps TRBD1 as D (5 bases). Germline CDR1 reads SGHTA; CDR2 reads FQGNSA. The CDR3 length is 14 residues. V shed 0 bases and J shed 9 bases, with 14 bases lying between them. The CDR3 spells CASSLAGVTLSYTF. CDR3 nucleotides: TGTGCCAGCAGCTTAGCGGGGGTAACCCTGAGCTACACCTTC.

This clonotype was observed at least ten times. J is TRBJ1-2 and V is TRBV20-1; a weak D match, TRBD1 (5 bases). The CDR3 sequence is 16 residues long. V lost 0 bases to trimming and J lost 6 bases, with 20 bases between them. Germline CDR1 is DFQATT and CDR2 is SNEGSKA (reference sequence). As DNA, the CDR3 is TGCAGTGCTAGAGATTGGGTTAGGGGCGAGAAGGATGGCTACACCTTC. This translates into CSARDWVRGEKDGYTF.

This clonotype has more than one count but fewer than ten. This chain connects TRBV20-1 to TRBJ2-1, with a weak D call TRBD2 (6 bases). Germline CDR1 is DFQATT and CDR2 is SNEGSKA (reference sequence). CDR3 length: 17 residues. Deletions cut 0 bases from V and 3 bases from J, with 18 bases between. CDR3 DNA: TGCAGTGCTAGAGATACGGGTCGGCGGCGGGGCTACAATGAGCAGTTCTTC. Translating gives CSARDTGRRRGYNEQFF.